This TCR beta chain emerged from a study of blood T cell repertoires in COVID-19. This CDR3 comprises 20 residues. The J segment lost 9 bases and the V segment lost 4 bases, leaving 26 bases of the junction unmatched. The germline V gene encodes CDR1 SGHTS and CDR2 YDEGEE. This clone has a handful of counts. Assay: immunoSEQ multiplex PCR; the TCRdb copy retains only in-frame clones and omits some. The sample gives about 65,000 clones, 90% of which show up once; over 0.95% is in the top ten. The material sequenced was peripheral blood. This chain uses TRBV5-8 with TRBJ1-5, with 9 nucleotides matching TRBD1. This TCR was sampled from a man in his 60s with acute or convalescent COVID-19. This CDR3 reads CASSSPPSGTGILHLRPQHF. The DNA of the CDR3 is TGTGCCAGCAGCAGCCCTCCCTCCGGGACAGGGATTTTGCACTTGAGGCCCCAGCATTTT.